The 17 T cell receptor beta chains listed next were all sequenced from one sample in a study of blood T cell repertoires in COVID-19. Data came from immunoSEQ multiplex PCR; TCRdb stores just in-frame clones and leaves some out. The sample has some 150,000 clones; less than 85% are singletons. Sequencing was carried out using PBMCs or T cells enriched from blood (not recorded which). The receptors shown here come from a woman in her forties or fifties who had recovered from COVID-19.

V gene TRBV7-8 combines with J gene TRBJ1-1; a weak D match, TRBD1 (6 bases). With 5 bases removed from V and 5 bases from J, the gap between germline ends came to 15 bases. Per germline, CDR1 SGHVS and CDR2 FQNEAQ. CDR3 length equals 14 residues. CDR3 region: CASSGSQGETEAFF. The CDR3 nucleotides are TGTGCCAGCAGCGGCTCACAGGGCGAGACTGAAGCTTTCTTT.

The CDR3 sequence is CASSKRAGGTEAFF. The DNA for the CDR3 is TGTGCCAGCAGCAAAAGGGCCGGGGGGACTGAAGCTTTCTTT. V usage is TRBV21-1 and J usage is TRBJ1-1. TRBV21-1 is a recognized pseudogene. CDR3 length: 14 amino acids.

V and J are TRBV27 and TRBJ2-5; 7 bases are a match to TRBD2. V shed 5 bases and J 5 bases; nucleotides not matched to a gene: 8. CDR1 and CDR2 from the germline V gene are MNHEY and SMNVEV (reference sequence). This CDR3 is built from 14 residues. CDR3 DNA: TGTGCCAGCAGTATTTGGGGAGCGGGGGAGACCCAGTACTTC. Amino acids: CASSIWGAGETQYF.

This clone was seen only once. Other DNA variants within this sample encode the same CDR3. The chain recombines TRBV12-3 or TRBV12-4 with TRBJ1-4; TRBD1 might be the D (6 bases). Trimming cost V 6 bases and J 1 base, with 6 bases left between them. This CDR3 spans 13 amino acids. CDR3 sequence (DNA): TGTGCCAGCAGGACAGGAACTAATGAAAAACTGTTTTTT. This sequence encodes CASRTGTNEKLFF.

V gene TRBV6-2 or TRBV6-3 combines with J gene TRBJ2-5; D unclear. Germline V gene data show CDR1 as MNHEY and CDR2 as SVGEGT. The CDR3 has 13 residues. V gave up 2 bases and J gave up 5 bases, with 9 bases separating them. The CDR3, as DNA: TGTGCCAGCAGTTACGCGACACTGGAGACCCAGTACTTC. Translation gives CASSYATLETQYF.

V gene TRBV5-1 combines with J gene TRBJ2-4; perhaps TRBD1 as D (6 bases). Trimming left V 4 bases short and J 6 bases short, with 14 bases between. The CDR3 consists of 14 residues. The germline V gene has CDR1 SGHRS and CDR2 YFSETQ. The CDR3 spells CASSASGAGNIQYF. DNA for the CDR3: TGCGCCAGCAGCGCCTCAGGGGCTGGAAACATTCAGTACTTC. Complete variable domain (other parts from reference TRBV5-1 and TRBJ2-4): KAGVTQTPRYLIKTRGQQVTLSCSPISGHRSVSWYQQTPGQGLQFLFEYFSETQRNKGNFPGRFSGRQFSNSRSEMNVSTLELGDSALYLCASSASGAGNIQYFGAGTRLSVL.

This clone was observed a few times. The CDR3 reads CSASDGGRGYTF. CDR3 nucleotides: TGCAGTGCTAGTGACGGGGGGCGTGGCTACACCTTC. V and J are TRBV20-1 and TRBJ1-2, with D perhaps TRBD1 (6 bases). CDR1 is DFQATT and CDR2 is SNEGSKA in the germline V gene (reference sequence). This CDR3 region has 12 residues. V lost 3 bases and J 7 bases, leaving 12 bases between the germline ends.

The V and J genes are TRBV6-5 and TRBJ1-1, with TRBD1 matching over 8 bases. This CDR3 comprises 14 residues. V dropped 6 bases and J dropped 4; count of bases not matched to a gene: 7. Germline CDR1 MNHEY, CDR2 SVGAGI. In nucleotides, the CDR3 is TGTGCCAGCAGACCCGGACAGGGTGGCACTGAAGCTTTCTTT. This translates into CASRPGQGGTEAFF.

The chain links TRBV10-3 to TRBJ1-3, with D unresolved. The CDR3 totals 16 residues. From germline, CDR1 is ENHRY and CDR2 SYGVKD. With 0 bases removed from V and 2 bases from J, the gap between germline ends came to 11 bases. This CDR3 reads CAISESLLPPGNTIYF. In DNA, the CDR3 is TGTGCCATCAGTGAGTCCCTCCTACCTCCTGGAAACACCATATATTTT.

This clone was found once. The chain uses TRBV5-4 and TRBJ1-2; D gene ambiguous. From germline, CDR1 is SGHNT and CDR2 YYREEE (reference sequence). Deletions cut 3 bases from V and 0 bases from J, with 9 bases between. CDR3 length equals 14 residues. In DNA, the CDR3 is TGTGCCAGCAGCTATGCTACTTCTAACTATGGCTACACCTTC. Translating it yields CASSYATSNYGYTF.

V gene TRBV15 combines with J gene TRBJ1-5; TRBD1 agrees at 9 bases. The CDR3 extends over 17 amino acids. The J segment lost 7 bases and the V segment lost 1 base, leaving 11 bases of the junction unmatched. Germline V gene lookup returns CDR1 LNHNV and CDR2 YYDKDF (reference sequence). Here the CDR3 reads CATSRGVGQGLGQPQHF. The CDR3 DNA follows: TGTGCCACCAGCAGAGGGGTCGGACAGGGGTTAGGGCAGCCCCAGCATTTT.

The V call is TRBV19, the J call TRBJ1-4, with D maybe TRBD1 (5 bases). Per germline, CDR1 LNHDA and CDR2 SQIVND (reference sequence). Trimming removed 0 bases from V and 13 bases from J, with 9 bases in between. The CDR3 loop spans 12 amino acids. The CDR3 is CASSIDRQTLFF. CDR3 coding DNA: TGTGCCAGTAGTATAGATCGACAGACACTGTTTTTT.

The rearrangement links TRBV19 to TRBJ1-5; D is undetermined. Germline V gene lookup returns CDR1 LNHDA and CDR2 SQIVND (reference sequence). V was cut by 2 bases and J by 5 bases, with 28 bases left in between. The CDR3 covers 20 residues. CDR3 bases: TGTGCCAGTAGTATAATAGTACGAGGCGGGGAGCACGGCAACTATCAGCCCCAGCATTTT. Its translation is CASSIIVRGGEHGNYQPQHF.

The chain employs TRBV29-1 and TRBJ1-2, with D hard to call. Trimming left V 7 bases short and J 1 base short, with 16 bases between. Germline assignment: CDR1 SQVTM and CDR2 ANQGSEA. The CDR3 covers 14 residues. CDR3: CSATGLVGNYGYTF. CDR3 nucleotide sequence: TGCAGCGCGACCGGACTCGTCGGTAACTATGGCTACACCTTC.

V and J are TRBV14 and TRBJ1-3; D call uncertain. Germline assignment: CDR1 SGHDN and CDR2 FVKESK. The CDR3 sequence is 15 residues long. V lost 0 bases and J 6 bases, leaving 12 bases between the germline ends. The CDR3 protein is CASSQEGQRKNTIYF. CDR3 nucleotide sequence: TGTGCCAGCAGCCAAGAAGGTCAGCGAAAAAACACCATATATTTT. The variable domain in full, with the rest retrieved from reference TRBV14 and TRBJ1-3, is EAGVTQFPSHSVIEKGQTVTLRCDPISGHDNLYWYRRVMGKEIKFLLHFVKESKQDESGMPNNRFLAERTGGTYSTLKVQPAELEDSGVYFCASSQEGQRKNTIYFGEGSWLTVV.

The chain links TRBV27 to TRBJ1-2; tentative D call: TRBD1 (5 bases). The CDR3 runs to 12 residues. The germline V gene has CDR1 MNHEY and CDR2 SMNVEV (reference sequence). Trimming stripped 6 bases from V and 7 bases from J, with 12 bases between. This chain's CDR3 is CASRRGKFGYTF. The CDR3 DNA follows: TGTGCCAGCAGGCGGGGGAAGTTTGGCTACACCTTC.

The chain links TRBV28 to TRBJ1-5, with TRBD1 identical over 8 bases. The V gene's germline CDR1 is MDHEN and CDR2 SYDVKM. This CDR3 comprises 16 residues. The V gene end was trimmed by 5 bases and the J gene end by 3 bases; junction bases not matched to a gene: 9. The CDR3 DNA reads TGTGCCAGCAGTCAATCCTGGACAGGGTCCAATCAGCCCCAGCATTTT. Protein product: CASSQSWTGSNQPQHF. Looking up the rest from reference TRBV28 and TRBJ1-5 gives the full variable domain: DVKVTQSSRYLVKRTGEKVFLECVQDMDHENMFWYRQDPGLGLRLIYFSYDVKMKEKGDIPEGYSVSREKKERFSLILESASTNQTSMYLCASSQSWTGSNQPQHFGDGTRLSIL.